This TCR beta chain is from a study of T cell responses to AZD1222 COVID-19 vaccine. There are 15 residues in the CDR3. V shed 3 bases and J shed 0 bases, with 9 bases lying between them. In germline, CDR1 is MNHEY, CDR2 SMNVEV (reference sequence). TCRdb keeps only in-frame clones here, not all; method: immunoSEQ multiplex PCR. The sample consists of 85,000 to 130,000 clones, about 88% of them appearing once. The chain combines TRBV27 with TRBJ1-5; unclear D gene. The sequenced sample was peripheral blood, obtained on day 0 of AZD1222 vaccination. This sequence originates from an adult in good health. CDR3 nucleotide sequence: TGTGCCAGCAGTTTGCTGGGAAATAGCAATCAGCCCCAGCATTTT. As protein: CASSLLGNSNQPQHF.